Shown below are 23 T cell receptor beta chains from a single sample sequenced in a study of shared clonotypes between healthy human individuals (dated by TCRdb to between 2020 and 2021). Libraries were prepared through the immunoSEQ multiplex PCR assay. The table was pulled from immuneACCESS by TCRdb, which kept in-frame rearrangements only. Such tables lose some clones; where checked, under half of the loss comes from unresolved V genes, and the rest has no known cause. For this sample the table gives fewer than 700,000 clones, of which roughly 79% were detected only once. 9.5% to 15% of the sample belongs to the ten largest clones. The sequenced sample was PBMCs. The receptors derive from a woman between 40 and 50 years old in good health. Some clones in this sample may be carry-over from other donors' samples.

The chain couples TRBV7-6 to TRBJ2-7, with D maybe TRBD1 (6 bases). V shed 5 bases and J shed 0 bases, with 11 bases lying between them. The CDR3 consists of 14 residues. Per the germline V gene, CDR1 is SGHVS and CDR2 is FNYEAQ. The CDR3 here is CASSPQDSSYEQYF. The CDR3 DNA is TGTGCCAGCAGCCCCCAGGACAGCTCCTACGAGCAGTACTTC.

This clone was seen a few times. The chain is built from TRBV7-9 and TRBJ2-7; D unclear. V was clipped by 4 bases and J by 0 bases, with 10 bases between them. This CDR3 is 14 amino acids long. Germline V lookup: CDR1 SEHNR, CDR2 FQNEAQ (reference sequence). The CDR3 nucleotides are TGTGCCAGCAGCTCCAGGAGTTCCTCCTACGAGCAGTACTTC. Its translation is CASSSRSSSYEQYF.

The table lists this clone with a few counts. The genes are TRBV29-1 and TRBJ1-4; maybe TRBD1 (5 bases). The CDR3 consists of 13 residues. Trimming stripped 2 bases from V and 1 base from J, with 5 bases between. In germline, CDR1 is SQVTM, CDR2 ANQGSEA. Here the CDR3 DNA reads TGCAGCGTTGAACAGGGAACTAATGAAAAACTGTTTTTT. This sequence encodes CSVEQGTNEKLFF.

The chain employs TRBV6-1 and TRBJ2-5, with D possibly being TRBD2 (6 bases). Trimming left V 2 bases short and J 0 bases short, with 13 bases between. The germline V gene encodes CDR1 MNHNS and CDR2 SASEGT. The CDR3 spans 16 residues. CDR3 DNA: TGTGCCAGCAGTGAATTCCTAGCGAGGTACCAAGAGACCCAGTACTTC. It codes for CASSEFLARYQETQYF.

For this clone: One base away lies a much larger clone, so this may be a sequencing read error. CDR3 amino acids: CASRRGGSSYNEQFF. The DNA of the CDR3 is TGTGCCAGCAGGCGGGGGGGGTCCTCCTACAATGAGCAGTTCTTC. The genes are TRBV2 and TRBJ2-1; 9 bases agree with TRBD2. The CDR3 covers 15 residues. Germline V CDR1 and CDR2: SNHLY, FYNNEI. V trimming: 6 bases; J trimming: 0 bases; junction bases outside the gene matches: 3.

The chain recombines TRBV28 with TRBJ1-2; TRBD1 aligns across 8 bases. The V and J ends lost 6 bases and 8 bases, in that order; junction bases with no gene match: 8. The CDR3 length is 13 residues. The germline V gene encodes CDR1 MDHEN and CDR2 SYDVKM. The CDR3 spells CASRLQGAEGYTF. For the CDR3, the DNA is TGTGCCAGCAGACTTCAGGGGGCGGAGGGCTACACCTTC.

Here the CDR3 reads CASSPYTGTALNTEAFF. CDR3 in DNA: TGTGCCAGCAGCCCTTACACCGGGACAGCGTTGAACACTGAAGCTTTCTTT. The chain couples TRBV27 to TRBJ1-1; 7 bases are shared with TRBD1. After removal of 6 bases from V and 0 bases from J, the junction contained 13 bases not matched to a gene. Germline CDR1 MNHEY, CDR2 SMNVEV (reference sequence). The CDR3 consists of 17 residues.

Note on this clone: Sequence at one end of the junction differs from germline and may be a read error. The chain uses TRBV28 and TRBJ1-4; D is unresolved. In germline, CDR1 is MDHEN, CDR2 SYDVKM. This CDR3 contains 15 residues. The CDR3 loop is CASSDTATTDEKLFF. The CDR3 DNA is TGTGCCAGCAGTGATACAGCCACAACTGATGAAAAACTGTTTTTT.

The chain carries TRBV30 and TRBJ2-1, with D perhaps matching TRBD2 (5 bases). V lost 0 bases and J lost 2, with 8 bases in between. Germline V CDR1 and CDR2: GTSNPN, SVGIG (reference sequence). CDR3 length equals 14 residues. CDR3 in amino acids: CAWSVSGTYNEQFF. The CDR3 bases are TGTGCCTGGAGTGTCAGCGGAACCTACAATGAGCAGTTCTTC.

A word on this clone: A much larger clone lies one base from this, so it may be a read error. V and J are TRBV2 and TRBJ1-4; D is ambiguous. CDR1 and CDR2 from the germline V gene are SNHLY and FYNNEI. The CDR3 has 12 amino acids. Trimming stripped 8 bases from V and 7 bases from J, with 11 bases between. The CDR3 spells CASGGTGEKLFF. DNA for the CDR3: TGTGCCAGCGGTGGTACGGGTGAAAAACTGTTTTTT.

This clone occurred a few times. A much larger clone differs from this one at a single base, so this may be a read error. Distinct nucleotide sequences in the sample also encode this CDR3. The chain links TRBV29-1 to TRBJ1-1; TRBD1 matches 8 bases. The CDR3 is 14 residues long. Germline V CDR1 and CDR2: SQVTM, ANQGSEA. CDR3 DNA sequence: TGTAGCGCCGCTGACAGGGGAGAGTACACTGAAGCTTTCTTT. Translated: CSAADRGEYTEAFF.

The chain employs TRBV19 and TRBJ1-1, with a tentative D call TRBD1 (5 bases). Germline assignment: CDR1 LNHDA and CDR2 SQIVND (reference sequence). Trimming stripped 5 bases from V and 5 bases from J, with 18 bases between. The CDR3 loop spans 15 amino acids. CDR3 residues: CASSLPVGGGTEAFF. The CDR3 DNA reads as TGTGCCAGTAGTCTCCCCGTGGGGGGTGGAACTGAAGCTTTCTTT.

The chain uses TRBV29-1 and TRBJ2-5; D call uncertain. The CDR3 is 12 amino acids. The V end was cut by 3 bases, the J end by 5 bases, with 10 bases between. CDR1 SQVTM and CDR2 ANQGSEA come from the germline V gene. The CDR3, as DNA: TGCAGCGTTGACGTGATTGGGGAGACCCAGTACTTC. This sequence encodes CSVDVIGETQYF. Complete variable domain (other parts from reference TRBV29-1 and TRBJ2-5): SAVISQKPSRDICQRGTSLTIQCQVDSQVTMMFWYRQQPGQSLTLIATANQGSEATYESGFVIDKFPISRPNLTFSTLTVSNMSPEDSSIYLCSVDVIGETQYFGPGTRLLVL.

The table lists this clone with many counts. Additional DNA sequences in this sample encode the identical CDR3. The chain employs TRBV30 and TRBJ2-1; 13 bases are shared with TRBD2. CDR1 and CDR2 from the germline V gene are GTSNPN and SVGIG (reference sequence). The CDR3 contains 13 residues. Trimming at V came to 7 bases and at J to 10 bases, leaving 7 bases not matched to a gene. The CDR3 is CASGTSGTGEQFF. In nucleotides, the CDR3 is TGTGCCTCCGGGACTAGCGGGACGGGGGAGCAGTTCTTC.

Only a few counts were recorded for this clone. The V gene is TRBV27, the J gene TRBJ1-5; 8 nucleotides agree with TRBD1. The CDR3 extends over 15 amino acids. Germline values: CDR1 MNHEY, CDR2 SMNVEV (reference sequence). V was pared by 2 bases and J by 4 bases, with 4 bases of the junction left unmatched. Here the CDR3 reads CASSLGQGGNQPQHF. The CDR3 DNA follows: TGTGCCAGCAGTTTAGGACAGGGAGGGAATCAGCCCCAGCATTTT.

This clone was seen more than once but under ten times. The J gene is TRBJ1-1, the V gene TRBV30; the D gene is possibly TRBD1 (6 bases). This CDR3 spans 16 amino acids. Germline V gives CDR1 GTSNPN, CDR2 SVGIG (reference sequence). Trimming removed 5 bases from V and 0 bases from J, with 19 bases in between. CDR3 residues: CAWVRGGMPMNTEAFF. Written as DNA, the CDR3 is TGTGCCTGGGTTCGAGGGGGTATGCCCATGAACACTGAAGCTTTCTTT.

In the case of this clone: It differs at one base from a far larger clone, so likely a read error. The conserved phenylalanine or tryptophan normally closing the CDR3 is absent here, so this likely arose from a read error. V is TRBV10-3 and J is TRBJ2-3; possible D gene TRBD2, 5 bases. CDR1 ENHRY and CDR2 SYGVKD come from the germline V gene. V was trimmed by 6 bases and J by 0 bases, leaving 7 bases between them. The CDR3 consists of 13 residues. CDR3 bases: TGTGCCATCAGCCGGGGTAGCACAGATACGCAGTATTCT. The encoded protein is CAISRGSTDTQYS.

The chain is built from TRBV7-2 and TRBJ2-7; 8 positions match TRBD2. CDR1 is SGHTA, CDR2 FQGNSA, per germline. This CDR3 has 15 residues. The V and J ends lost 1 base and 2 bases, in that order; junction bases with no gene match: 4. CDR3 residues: CASSLDPSGPYEQYF. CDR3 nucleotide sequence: TGTGCCAGCAGCTTAGACCCTAGCGGGCCCTACGAGCAGTACTTC. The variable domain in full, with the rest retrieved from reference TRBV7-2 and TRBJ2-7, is GAGVSQSPSNKVTEKGKDVELRCDPISGHTALYWYRQSLGQGLEFLIYFQGNSAPDKSGLPSDRFSAERTGGSVSTLTIQRTQQEDSAVYLCASSLDPSGPYEQYFGPGTRLTVT.

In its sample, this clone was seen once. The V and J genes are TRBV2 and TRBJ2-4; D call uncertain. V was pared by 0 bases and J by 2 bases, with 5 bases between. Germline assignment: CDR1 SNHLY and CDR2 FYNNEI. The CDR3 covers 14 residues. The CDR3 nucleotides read TGTGCCAGCAGTGAAGCGGGATCCAAAAACATTCAGTACTTC. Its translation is CASSEAGSKNIQYF.

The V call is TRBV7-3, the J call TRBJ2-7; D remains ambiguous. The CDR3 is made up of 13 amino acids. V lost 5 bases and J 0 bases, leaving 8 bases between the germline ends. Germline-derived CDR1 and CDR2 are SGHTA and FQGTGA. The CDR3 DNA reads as TGTGCCAGCAGCCCCCCGGGCTCCTACGAGCAGTACTTC. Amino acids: CASSPPGSYEQYF. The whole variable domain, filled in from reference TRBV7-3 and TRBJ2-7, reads GAGVSQTPSNKVTEKGKYVELRCDPISGHTALYWYRQSLGQGPEFLIYFQGTGAADDSGLPNDRFFAVRPEGSVSTLKIQRTERGDSAVYLCASSPPGSYEQYFGPGTRLTVT.

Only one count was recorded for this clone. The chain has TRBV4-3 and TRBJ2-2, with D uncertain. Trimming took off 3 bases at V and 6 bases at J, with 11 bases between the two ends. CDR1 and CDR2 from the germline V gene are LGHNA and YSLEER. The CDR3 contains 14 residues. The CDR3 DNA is TGCGCCAGCAGCCATAGTCCCTCAGCCGGGGAGCTGTTTTTT. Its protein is CASSHSPSAGELFF.

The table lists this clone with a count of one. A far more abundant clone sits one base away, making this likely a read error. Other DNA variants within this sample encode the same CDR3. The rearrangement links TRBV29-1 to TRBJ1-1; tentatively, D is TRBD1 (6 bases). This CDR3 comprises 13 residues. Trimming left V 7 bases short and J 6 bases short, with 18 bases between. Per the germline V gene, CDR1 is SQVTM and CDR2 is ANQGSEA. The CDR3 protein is CSAYRDKDAEAFF. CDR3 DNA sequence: TGCAGCGCCTACCGGGACAAGGATGCTGAAGCTTTCTTT.

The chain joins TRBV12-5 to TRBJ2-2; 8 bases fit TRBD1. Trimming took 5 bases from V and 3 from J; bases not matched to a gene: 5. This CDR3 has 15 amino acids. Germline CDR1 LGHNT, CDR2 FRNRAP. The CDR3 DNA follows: TGTGCTAGTGGTAAAGGACAGGGAGACACCGGGGAGCTGTTTTTT. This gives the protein CASGKGQGDTGELFF.